Below, 14 T cell receptor beta chains from the same sample are listed, as sequenced in a study of blood T cell repertoires in COVID-19. The data were produced by immunoSEQ multiplex PCR, yet TCRdb's version contains in-frame clones alone and is incomplete. The sample contains about 250,000 clones, roughly 84% of which appear only once. The sample was peripheral blood. These TCRs come from a person between 70 and 80 years old with COVID-19, enrolled during active disease.

This clone came up a few times. The chain couples TRBV6-5 to TRBJ1-4; 9 nucleotides match TRBD1. V trimming: 4 bases; J trimming: 5 bases; junction bases outside the gene matches: 8. The CDR3 has 16 residues. Germline CDR1 MNHEY, CDR2 SVGAGI. The CDR3 sequence is CASSSTSGTGNEKLFF. Written as DNA, the CDR3 is TGTGCCAGCAGTTCCACCTCCGGGACAGGGAATGAAAAACTGTTTTTT.

This clone was counted between two and nine times. The V gene is TRBV9, the J gene TRBJ2-3; weak D call: TRBD2 (6 bases). Germline V CDR1 and CDR2: SGDLS, YYNGEE. This CDR3 has 15 amino acids. V was pared by 6 bases and J by 2 bases, with 16 bases between. The CDR3 sequence is CASTRGSGATDTQYF. CDR3 sequence (DNA): TGTGCCAGCACCCGGGGGTCTGGGGCCACAGATACGCAGTATTTT.

The J gene is TRBJ2-7, the V gene TRBV11-2; D might be TRBD1 (6 bases). CDR1 SGHAT and CDR2 FQNNGV come from the germline V gene. CDR3 length: 14 residues. V dropped 5 bases and J dropped 3 bases, with 14 bases sitting between them. In DNA, the CDR3 is TGTGCCAGCAGCCCGAACAGGGTGGGCTACGAGCAGTACTTC. Translating it yields CASSPNRVGYEQYF.

J is TRBJ1-1 and V is TRBV28; D remains unclear. The CDR3 has 11 residues. Trimming removed 4 bases from V and 4 bases from J, with 4 bases in between. Germline CDR1 MDHEN, CDR2 SYDVKM. As DNA, the CDR3 is TGTGCCAGCAGTTCCGGCACTGAAGCTTTCTTT. It codes for CASSSGTEAFF.

The chain recombines TRBV6-5 with TRBJ1-2; D ambiguous. CDR3 length: 14 residues. V lost 0 bases and J lost 2, with 7 bases in between. From germline, CDR1 is MNHEY and CDR2 SVGAGI. The CDR3 region is CASSYSIRNYGYTF. DNA of the CDR3: TGTGCCAGCAGTTACTCGATCAGGAACTATGGCTACACCTTC.

The rearrangement links TRBV19 to TRBJ2-4, with 7 nucleotides matching TRBD2. The CDR3 extends over 11 amino acids. The germline V gene encodes CDR1 LNHDA and CDR2 SQIVND (reference sequence). In nucleotides, the CDR3 is TGTAATCTCAGGGAGGGGAACATTCAGTACTTC. Translating gives CNLREGNIQYF.

V and J are TRBV9 and TRBJ1-1; D is ambiguous. Trimming cost V 0 bases and J 5 bases, with 14 bases left between them. The CDR3 extends over 15 amino acids. Germline loops: CDR1 SGDLS, CDR2 YYNGEE. The CDR3 here is CASSVAPADTTEAFF. CDR3 coding DNA: TGTGCCAGCAGCGTAGCCCCTGCGGATACGACTGAAGCTTTCTTT.

The CDR3 here is CASSPGQGVNSPLHF. Written as DNA, the CDR3 is TGTGCCAGCTCCCCCGGACAGGGGGTTAATTCACCCCTCCACTTT. This chain connects TRBV18 to TRBJ1-6; TRBD1 matches 10 bases. There are 15 residues in the CDR3. The ends lost 6 bases at V and 6 bases at J; junction bases unmatched: 5. Germline values: CDR1 KGHSH, CDR2 LQKENI.

The genes are TRBV6-2 or TRBV6-3 and TRBJ2-6; 8 bases are shared with TRBD2. Unmatched junction bases numbered 5, after V lost 4 bases and J lost 0 bases. CDR1 and CDR2 (germline): MNHEY, SVGEGT. The CDR3 covers 17 residues. CDR3 DNA sequence: TGTGCCAGCAGTTCCCCGGGAGGGAACTCTGGGGCCAACGTCCTGACTTTC. It translates to CASSSPGGNSGANVLTF.

Only a few counts were recorded for this clone. The chain employs TRBV27 and TRBJ1-4; TRBD1 might be the D (6 bases). The CDR3 contains 17 residues. V was cut by 5 bases and J by 8 bases, with 24 bases left in between. Germline V CDR1 and CDR2: MNHEY, SMNVEV (reference sequence). CDR3 coding DNA: TGTGCCAGCAGTCGGACTCAGGTGGGCCCTGGGGGCGAAAAACTGTTTTTT. This translates into CASSRTQVGPGGEKLFF.

This rearrangement joins TRBV12-3 or TRBV12-4 to TRBJ1-2, with D perhaps matching TRBD1 (6 bases). V lost 2 bases and J 5 bases, leaving 9 bases between the germline ends. This CDR3 has 13 amino acids. The CDR3 here is CASSLKGGYGYTF. In DNA, the CDR3 is TGTGCCAGCAGTTTAAAGGGGGGGTATGGCTACACCTTC.

J is TRBJ1-2 and V is TRBV24-1; D not certain. Trimming removed 4 bases from V and 8 bases from J, with 13 bases in between. Germline V gene sequence: CDR1 KGHDR, CDR2 SFDVKD. The CDR3 has 13 residues. CDR3 residues: CATSERDGSGYTF. The CDR3 DNA reads as TGTGCCACCAGTGAAAGAGACGGGTCGGGCTACACCTTC.

The chain employs TRBV3-1 (or the pseudogene TRBV3-2) and TRBJ1-2, with D possibly TRBD1 on 5 matching bases. V lost 0 bases to trimming and J lost 5 bases, with 22 bases between them. The germline V gene encodes CDR1 LGHDT and CDR2 YNNKEL (reference sequence). The CDR3 spans 18 residues. The CDR3 loop is CASSQDLSAPGKSYGYTF. The CDR3, as DNA: TGTGCCAGCAGCCAAGATCTATCGGCACCAGGGAAGTCATATGGCTACACCTTC.

This chain links TRBV15 with TRBJ2-4; D is possibly TRBD1 (6 bases). Germline CDR1 is LNHNV and CDR2 is YYDKDF (reference sequence). The CDR3 extends over 15 amino acids. Trimming took off 5 bases at V and 6 bases at J, with 17 bases between the two ends. CDR3 bases: TGTGCCACCAGCCCCCTGGGGGCGGGCGGAAACATTCAGTACTTC. Translated: CATSPLGAGGNIQYF.